This T cell receptor beta chain was documented in a study of blood T cell repertoires in COVID-19. Trimming stripped 6 bases from V and 3 bases from J, with 9 bases between. The CDR3 length is 14 residues. Per germline, CDR1 MNHEY and CDR2 SVGAGI. This clone appeared a single time. Per the original methods: Reference gene primer amplification in the assay estimated nucleated cell counts. The data were produced by immunoSEQ multiplex PCR, yet TCRdb's version contains in-frame clones alone and is incomplete. That table supplies the V and J calls and clone size; D and trimming were determined from the DNA. The sample contains about 130,000 clones, about four fifths of which appear only once.

This clonotype originated in a woman of 80 years or more with acute or convalescent COVID-19. This chain connects TRBV6-5 to TRBJ1-6; D is uncertain. The sample consisted of peripheral blood. The CDR3 protein is CASRPNIYNSPLHF. The CDR3 DNA reads as TGTGCCAGCAGGCCCAACATCTATAATTCACCCCTCCACTTT.